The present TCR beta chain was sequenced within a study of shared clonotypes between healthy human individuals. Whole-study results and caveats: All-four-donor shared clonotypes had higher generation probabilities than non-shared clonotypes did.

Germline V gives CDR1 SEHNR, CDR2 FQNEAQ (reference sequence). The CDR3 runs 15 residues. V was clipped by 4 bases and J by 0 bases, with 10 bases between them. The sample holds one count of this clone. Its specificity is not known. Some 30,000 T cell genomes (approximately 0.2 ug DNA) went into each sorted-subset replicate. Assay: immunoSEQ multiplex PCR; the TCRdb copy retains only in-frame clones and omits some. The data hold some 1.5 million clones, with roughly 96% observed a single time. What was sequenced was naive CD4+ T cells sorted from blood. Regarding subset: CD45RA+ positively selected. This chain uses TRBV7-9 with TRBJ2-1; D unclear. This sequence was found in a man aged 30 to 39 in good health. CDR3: CASSSLVISYNEQFF. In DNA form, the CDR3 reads TGTGCCAGCAGCTCCCTAGTCATCTCCTACAATGAGCAGTTCTTC.